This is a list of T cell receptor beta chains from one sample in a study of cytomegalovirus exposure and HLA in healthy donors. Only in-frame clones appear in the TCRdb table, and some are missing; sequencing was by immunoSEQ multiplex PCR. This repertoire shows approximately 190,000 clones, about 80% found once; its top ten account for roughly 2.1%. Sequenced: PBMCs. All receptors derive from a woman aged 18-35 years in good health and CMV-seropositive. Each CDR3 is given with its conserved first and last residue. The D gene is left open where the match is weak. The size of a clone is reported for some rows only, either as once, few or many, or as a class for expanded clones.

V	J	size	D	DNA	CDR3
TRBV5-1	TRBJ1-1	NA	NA	TGCGCCAGCAGCCTAACAGCGAACACTGAAGCTTTCTTT	CASSLTANTEAFF
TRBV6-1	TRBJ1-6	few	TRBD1	TGTGCCACCTCCGGACAGGGTGGTAATTCACCCCTCCACTTT	CATSGQGGNSPLHF
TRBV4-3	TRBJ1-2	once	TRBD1	TGCGCCAGCAGCCAATACGAACCGGGACAGGGTCCCTATACTAACTATGGCTACACCTTC	CASSQYEPGQGPYTNYGYTF
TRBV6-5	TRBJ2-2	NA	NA	TGTGCCAGCAGTTACCAGCGGATGAACACCGGGGAGCTGTTTTTT	CASSYQRMNTGELFF
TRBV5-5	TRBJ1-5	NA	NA	TGTGCCAGCAGCTTGGTTTACAAAAGCAATCAGCCCCAGCATTTT	CASSLVYKSNQPQHF
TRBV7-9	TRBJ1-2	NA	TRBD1	TGTGCCAGCAGCTTGAACAGGGGGTTTGAAGGCTACACCTTC	CASSLNRGFEGYTF
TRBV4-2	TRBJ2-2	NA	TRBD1	TGTGCCAGCAGCCAGTACAGGGGGTACACCGGGGAGCTGTTTTTT	CASSQYRGYTGELFF
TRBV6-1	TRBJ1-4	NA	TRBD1	TGTGCCAGCAGTGAAGCAGAGGGGGCCGGTGAAAAACTGTTTTTT	CASSEAEGAGEKLFF
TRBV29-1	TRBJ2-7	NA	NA	TGCAGCGTTGGGAAGGGGGAGATTTACGAGCAGTACTTC	CSVGKGEIYEQYF
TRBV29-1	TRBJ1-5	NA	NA	TGCAGCGTTGAAACGGGGAATCAGCCCCAGCATTTT	CSVETGNQPQHF
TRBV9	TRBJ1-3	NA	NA	TGTGCCAGCAGCCCCCCCCCGGGGTCGGGGGGGTTCTCTGGAAACACCATATATTTT	CASSPPPGSGGFSGNTIYF
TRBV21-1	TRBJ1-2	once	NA	TGTGCCAGCAGCAAAGGGAGGAGTGGTAGGGAGGATGGCTACACCTTC	CASSKGRSGREDGYTF
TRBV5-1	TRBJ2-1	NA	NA	TGCGCCAGCTCGTCCGGGGGGCCCTCCTACAATGAGCAGTTCTTC	CASSSGGPSYNEQFF
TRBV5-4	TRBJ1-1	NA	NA	TGTGCCAGCAGCCTGGACCTTTGGGCCCCGAACACTGAAGCTTTCTTT	CASSLDLWAPNTEAFF
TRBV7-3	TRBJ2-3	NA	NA	TGTGCCAGCAGCTTAACTTTTGGGGGGACAGATACGCAGTATTTT	CASSLTFGGTDTQYF
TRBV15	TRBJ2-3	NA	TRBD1	TGTGCCACCAGCAGGGAGGCTAGCAGGACAGGTAGTGCAGATACGCAGTATTTT	CATSREASRTGSADTQYF
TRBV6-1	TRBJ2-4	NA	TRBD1	TGTGCCAGCAGTGATCCGGGACAGAAAAACATTCAGTACTTC	CASSDPGQKNIQYF
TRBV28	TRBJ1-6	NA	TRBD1	TGTGCCAGCAGTTTGGGGGACAGGGATAATTCACCCCTCCACTTT	CASSLGDRDNSPLHF
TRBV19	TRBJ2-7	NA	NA	TGTGCCAGTAGTTCGCCGGGGGTCGCGTCCTACGAGCAGTACTTC	CASSSPGVASYEQYF
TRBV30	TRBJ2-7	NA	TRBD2	TGTGCCTGGACACCGGGGGGTTACTCCTACGAGCAGTACTTC	CAWTPGGYSYEQYF
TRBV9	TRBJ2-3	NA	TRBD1	TGTGCCAGCAGCTCTCCCTCCAGGGGGCGGGCAGATACGCAGTATTTT	CASSSPSRGRADTQYF
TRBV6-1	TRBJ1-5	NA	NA	TGTGCCACCAGGGGAAGCGGTCAGCCCCAGCATTTT	CATRGSGQPQHF
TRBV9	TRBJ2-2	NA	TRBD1	TGTGCCAGCAGCATGTCGGGACAGGACAACACCGGGGAGCTGTTTTTT	CASSMSGQDNTGELFF
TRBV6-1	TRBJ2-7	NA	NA	TGTGCCAGCAGTTTCGGTGGGGGCGGATCCTACGAGCAGTACTTC	CASSFGGGGSYEQYF
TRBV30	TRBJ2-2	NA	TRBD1	TGTGCCTGGGTACAGGGGTTCGCGAACGCCGGGGAGCTGTTTTTT	CAWVQGFANAGELFF
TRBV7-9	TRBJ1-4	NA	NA	TGTGCCAGCAGCTCCCTCCCGGGAATAGGCGAAAAACTGTTTTTT	CASSSLPGIGEKLFF
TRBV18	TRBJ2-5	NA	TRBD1	TGTGCCAGCTCCTACACCGGGACAGGAGAGACCCAGTACTTC	CASSYTGTGETQYF
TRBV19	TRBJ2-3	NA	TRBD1	TGTGCCAGTAGTAGAGGACAGGGAGGAGGGAATACGCAGTATTTT	CASSRGQGGGNTQYF
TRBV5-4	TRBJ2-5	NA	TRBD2	TGTGCCAGCAGCTTCTTGACTAGCGGGGGGGCTATGGAGACCCAGTACTTC	CASSFLTSGGAMETQYF
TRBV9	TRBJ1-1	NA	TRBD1	TGTGCCAGCAGCCCACGGGACAGGGTGGCCACTGAAGCTTTCTTT	CASSPRDRVATEAFF
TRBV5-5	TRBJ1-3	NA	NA	TGTGCCAGCAGCTTGGCGGCAGGGGACACCATATATTTT	CASSLAAGDTIYF
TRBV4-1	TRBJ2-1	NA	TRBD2	TGCGCCAGCAGCCACAGCGGGGGTCCTCGGGGGAATGAGCAGTTCTTC	CASSHSGGPRGNEQFF
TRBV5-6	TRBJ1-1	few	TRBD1	TGTGCCAGCAGGGACAGGCGATACACTGAAGCTTTCTTT	CASRDRRYTEAFF
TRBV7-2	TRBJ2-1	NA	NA	TGTGCCAGCAGCTTTGGACCCGAGGGTGAGCAGTTCTTC	CASSFGPEGEQFF
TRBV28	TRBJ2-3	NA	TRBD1	TGTGCCAGCAGATCGACAGGGTGGGGAGATACGCAGTATTTT	CASRSTGWGDTQYF
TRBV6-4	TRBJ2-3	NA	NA	TGTGCCAGCAGTGACTCGTGGGGGCGCACAGATACGCAGTATTTT	CASSDSWGRTDTQYF
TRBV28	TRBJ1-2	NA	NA	TGTGCCAGCACCCCCTCCGGACAGACCGGCCATGGGGGCTACACCTTC	CASTPSGQTGHGGYTF
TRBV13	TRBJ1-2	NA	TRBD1	TGTGCCAGCAGCCCGGGGACAGGGGGTGACTATGGCTACACCTTC	CASSPGTGGDYGYTF
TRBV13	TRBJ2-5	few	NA	TGTGCCAGCAGCTTAGCTGCTGGGGGCCTGTACCAAGAGACCCAGTACTTC	CASSLAAGGLYQETQYF
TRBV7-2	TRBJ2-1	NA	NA	TGTGCCAGCAGCTTAGCGCTCGGACAACAGTTCTTC	CASSLALGQQFF
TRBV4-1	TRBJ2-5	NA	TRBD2	TGCGCCAGCAGCCAAGGGACTAGCGGTAGGGAGACCCAGTACTTC	CASSQGTSGRETQYF
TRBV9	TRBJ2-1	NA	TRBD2	TGTGCCAGCAGCGTAAGCGGGGGGGCCGTCGGAAATGAGCAGTTCTTC	CASSVSGGAVGNEQFF
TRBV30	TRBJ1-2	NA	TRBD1	TGTGCCTGGAGCGCCCGGACAGGGGGGCTTCGTGGCTACACCTTC	CAWSARTGGLRGYTF
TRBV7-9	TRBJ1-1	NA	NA	TGTGCCAGCAGCAGGACAGCAACTGAAGCTTTCTTT	CASSRTATEAFF
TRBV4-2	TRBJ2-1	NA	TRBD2	TGTGCCAGCAGCCGGGCTGGGGGCGGGGGGAGGTATGAGCAGTTCTTC	CASSRAGGGGRYEQFF
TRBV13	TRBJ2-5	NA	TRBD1	TGTGCCAGCAGCTTTTCCGGGAGGGACAGGGGGCACCCTGAGACCCAGTACTTC	CASSFSGRDRGHPETQYF
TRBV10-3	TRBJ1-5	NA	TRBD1	TGTGCCACAAAGAAAATAGGACAGGGTGAGCCCCAGCATTTT	CATKKIGQGEPQHF
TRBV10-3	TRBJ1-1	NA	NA	TGTGCCATCAGTGAGTCGAGGCAGGGAGGTTTGAGCACTGAAGCTTTCTTT	CAISESRQGGLSTEAFF
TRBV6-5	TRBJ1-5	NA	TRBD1	TGTGCCAGCAGAAGGGGACAGGGGGGTCAGCCCCAGCATTTT	CASRRGQGGQPQHF
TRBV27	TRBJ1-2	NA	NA	TGTGCCAGCAGTTTAACGGGGGCCGGGAGGGGCTACACCTTC	CASSLTGAGRGYTF
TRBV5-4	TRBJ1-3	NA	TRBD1	TGTGCCAGCAGCTTGGGGGACAGCGGAAACACCATATATTTT	CASSLGDSGNTIYF
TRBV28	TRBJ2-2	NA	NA	TGTGCCAGCAGGGTCGGGGGGCCGAACACCGGGGAGCTGTTTTTT	CASRVGGPNTGELFF